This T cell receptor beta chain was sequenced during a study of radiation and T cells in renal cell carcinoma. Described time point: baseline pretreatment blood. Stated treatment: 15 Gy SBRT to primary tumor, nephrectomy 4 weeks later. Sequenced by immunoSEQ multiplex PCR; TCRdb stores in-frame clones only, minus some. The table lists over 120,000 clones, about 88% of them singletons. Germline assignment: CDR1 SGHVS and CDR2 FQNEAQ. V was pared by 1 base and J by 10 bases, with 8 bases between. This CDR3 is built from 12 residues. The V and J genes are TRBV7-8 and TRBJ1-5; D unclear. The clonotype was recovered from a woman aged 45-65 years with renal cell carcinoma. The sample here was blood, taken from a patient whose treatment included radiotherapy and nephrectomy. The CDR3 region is CASSLDMGPQHF. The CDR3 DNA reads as TGTGCCAGCAGCTTAGATATGGGACCCCAGCATTTT.